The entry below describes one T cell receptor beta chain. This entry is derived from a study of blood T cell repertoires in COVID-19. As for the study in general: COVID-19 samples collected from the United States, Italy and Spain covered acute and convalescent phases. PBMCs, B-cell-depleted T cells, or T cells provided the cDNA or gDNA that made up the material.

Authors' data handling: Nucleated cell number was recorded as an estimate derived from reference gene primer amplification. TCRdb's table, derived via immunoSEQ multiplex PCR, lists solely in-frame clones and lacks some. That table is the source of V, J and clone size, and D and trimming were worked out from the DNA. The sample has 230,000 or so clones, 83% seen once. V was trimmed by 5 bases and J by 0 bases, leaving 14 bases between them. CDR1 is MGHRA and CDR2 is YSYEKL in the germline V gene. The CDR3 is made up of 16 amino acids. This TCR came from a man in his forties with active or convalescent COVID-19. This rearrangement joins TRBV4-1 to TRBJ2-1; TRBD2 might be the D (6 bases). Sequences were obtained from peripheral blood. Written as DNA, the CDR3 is TGCGCCAGCAGCAGAGAGGGGACTGGCTCCTACAATGAGCAGTTCTTC. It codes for CASSREGTGSYNEQFF.